This T cell receptor (beta chain) was captured by sequencing in a study of shared clonotypes between healthy human individuals. General study results and limits: Relative to clonotypes present in all four donors, those not shared had lower generation probabilities. Around 5% was the fraction of naive CD4 clonotypes found shared across several donors.

Produced via immunoSEQ multiplex PCR; TCRdb's table is partial and in-frame only. The table has about 2.1 million clones, roughly 93% seen once; the top ten hold under 2%. The CDR3 covers 14 residues. The germline gives CDR1 SGDLS, CDR2 YYNGEE. V shed 3 bases and J 2 bases; nucleotides not matched to a gene: 4. Terminally differentiated effector memory CD45RA+ cells were left out of the naive CD8 fraction, which was CD45RO-negative and positively selected for CCR7. Details on this clone: Its antigen is unidentified.

This TCR derives from a man aged 18 to 30 in good health. Some clones in this sample may be carry-over from other donors' samples. The material sequenced was naive CD8+ T cells from PBMCs. This sequence joins TRBV9 and TRBJ1-1; 7 bases map to TRBD1. CDR3 sequence: CASSGYRGNTEAFF. CDR3 bases: TGTGCCAGCAGCGGCTACAGGGGAAACACTGAAGCTTTCTTT.